Listed below are T cell receptor beta chains from one sample, sequenced in a study of cytomegalovirus exposure and HLA in healthy donors. Produced via immunoSEQ multiplex PCR; TCRdb's table is partial and in-frame only. The sample yields around 150,000 clones, around 85% seen once. Material for sequencing was PBMCs. These receptor sequences come from a human donor in good health. CDR3s include the opening cysteine and the closing phenylalanine or tryptophan. D genes are given only for firm matches. Clone size appears in some rows only: once, few, many, or a class for an expanded clone.

>TRBJ1-2|TRBV9|.|.
CASSVAGKGNNYGYTF
TGTGCCAGCAGCGTCGCAGGGAAAGGGAATAACTATGGCTACACCTTC
>TRBJ2-7|TRBV7-8|TRBD1|few
CASVPPGQWTYEQYF
TGTGCCAGCGTACCGCCGGGACAGTGGACTTACGAGCAGTACTTC
>TRBJ1-1|TRBV19|TRBD1|.
CASEDGQGLVTEAFF
TGTGCCAGTGAAGACGGACAGGGGTTGGTTACTGAAGCTTTCTTT
>TRBJ1-1|TRBV30|.|.
CAWSSDLLNTEAFF
TGTGCCTGGAGTTCGGACTTATTGAACACTGAAGCTTTCTTT
>TRBJ2-7|TRBV7-2|.|.
CASSLAVGPGVNYEQYF
TGTGCCAGCAGCTTAGCAGTAGGGCCAGGGGTGAACTACGAGCAGTACTTC
>TRBJ1-2|TRBV18|TRBD1|.
CASSPQDRGNYGYTF
TGTGCCAGCTCACCACAGGACAGGGGGAACTATGGCTACACCTTC
>TRBJ2-5|TRBV6-5|.|.
CASSYAQGLLLQTQYF
TGTGCCAGCAGTTACGCCCAGGGGCTTTTGTTACAGACCCAGTACTTC
>TRBJ1-2|TRBV4-1|TRBD1|.
CASSQVGQGAGYTF
TGCGCCAGCAGCCAGGTCGGACAGGGGGCGGGCTACACCTTC
>TRBJ2-4|TRBV5-1|.|.
CASSLSESRPTGRGNIQYF
TGCGCCAGCAGCTTGTCCGAGAGCCGACCTACAGGGCGAGGAAACATTCAGTACTTC
>TRBJ1-3|TRBV18|TRBD1|.
CASSPGADRAGNTIYF
TGTGCCAGCTCACCAGGGGCCGACAGGGCTGGAAACACCATATATTTT
>TRBJ2-7|TRBV12-5|.|.
CASGYPGYEQYF
TGTGCTAGTGGTTACCCCGGCTACGAGCAGTACTTC
>TRBJ2-7|TRBV19|.|.
CASSLRRTNYEQYF
TGTGCCAGTAGTTTAAGGCGGACAAACTACGAGCAGTACTTC
>TRBJ2-2|TRBV2|TRBD1|.
CASSGTGNTGELFF
TGTGCCAGCAGTGGGACAGGAAACACCGGGGAGCTGTTTTTT
>TRBJ1-1|TRBV9|.|.
CASSASGGLLGHLNTEAFF
TGTGCCAGCAGCGCCTCGGGAGGCCTACTCGGACACCTGAACACTGAAGCTTTCTTT
>TRBJ2-1|TRBV4-2|.|.
CASSQEAGWNEQFF
TGTGCCAGCAGCCAAGAGGCGGGGTGGAATGAGCAGTTCTTC
>TRBJ2-7|TRBV2|TRBD2|.
CASRPGGSAYLWEQYF
TGTGCCAGCAGACCGGGGGGGTCTGCCTATTTGTGGGAGCAGTACTTC
>TRBJ1-2|TRBV6-6|.|.
CATVVPGLGTKF
TGTGCCACCGTCGTACCAGGACTTGGAACTAAATTC
>TRBJ2-2|TRBV2|.|few
CASRQGGTGELFF
TGTGCCAGCAGACAGGGCGGAACCGGGGAGCTGTTTTTT
>TRBJ1-4|TRBV7-2|.|.
CASSPARGEKLFF
TGTGCCAGCAGCCCAGCCAGGGGTGAAAAACTGTTTTTT
>TRBJ2-7|TRBV4-1|TRBD2|.
CASGSGGSYEQYF
TGCGCCAGCGGTTCGGGGGGGTCCTACGAGCAGTACTTC
>TRBJ2-2|TRBV28|.|.
CASGSQGSTGELFF
TGTGCCAGCGGTTCGCAGGGTAGTACCGGGGAGCTGTTTTTT
>TRBJ2-2|TRBV11-2|TRBD1|.
CASSLGQGAPSTGELFF
TGTGCCAGCAGCTTAGGGCAGGGGGCCCCGAGCACCGGGGAGCTGTTTTTT
>TRBJ2-3|TRBV2|TRBD1|.
CASSDQTGGTDTQYF
TGTGCCAGCAGTGATCAAACAGGGGGCACAGATACGCAGTATTTT
>TRBJ2-5|TRBV9|TRBD2|.
CASSELAGGPVTQYF
TGTGCCAGCAGTGAACTAGCGGGGGGTCCCGTCACCCAGTACTTC
>TRBJ1-1|TRBV11-3|.|.
CASSQRSTQATEAFF
TGTGCCAGCAGCCAGAGGAGCACACAAGCCACTGAAGCTTTCTTT
>TRBJ2-3|TRBV19|TRBD2|.
CASSMGLAATDTQYF
TGTGCCAGTAGTATGGGCCTAGCGGCCACAGATACGCAGTATTTT
>TRBJ2-7|TRBV7-9|TRBD1|once
CASSRSGTGLDEQYF
TGTGCCAGCAGCCGTTCCGGGACAGGGTTGGATGAGCAGTACTTC
>TRBJ1-5|TRBV6-1|TRBD1|.
CASTTGGISSQPQHF
TGTGCCAGCACCACAGGGGGCATTTCGAGTCAGCCCCAGCATTTT
>TRBJ2-2|TRBV4-1|TRBD1|once
CASSQTGAGLSTGELFF
TGCGCCAGCAGCCAGACAGGGGCCGGATTGTCCACCGGGGAGCTGTTTTTT
>TRBJ2-5|TRBV19|.|.
CASSPRTLTQETQYF
TGTGCCAGTAGTCCGCGGACACTTACCCAAGAGACCCAGTACTTC
>TRBJ2-1|TRBV9|.|.
CASSVGSGSSYNEQFF
TGTGCCAGCAGCGTAGGGTCCGGGTCCTCCTACAATGAGCAGTTCTTC
>TRBJ2-7|TRBV4-1|.|few
CASSQGQGSYEQYF
TGCGCCAGCAGCCAAGGTCAGGGCTCCTACGAGCAGTACTTC
>TRBJ2-7|TRBV7-9|TRBD1|.
CASSQLQGGEQYF
TGTGCCAGCAGCCAATTACAGGGGGGTGAGCAGTACTTC
>TRBJ2-1|TRBV12-5|.|.
CASGQGNSYNEQFF
TGTGCTAGTGGCCAGGGAAACTCCTACAATGAGCAGTTCTTC
>TRBJ1-1|TRBV18|.|.
CASSPLRGWDTEAFF
TGTGCCAGCTCACCATTAAGGGGCTGGGACACTGAAGCTTTCTTT
>TRBJ2-7|TRBV6-5|TRBD2|.
CASIEGRAQYF
TGTGCCAGCATTGAAGGGAGGGCGCAGTACTTC
>TRBJ2-5|TRBV2|TRBD2|.
CASSEGLAGALQETQYF
TGTGCCAGCAGTGAAGGGCTAGCGGGGGCTCTCCAAGAGACCCAGTACTTC
>TRBJ1-2|TRBV6-5|.|.
CASRRQAYYGYTF
TGTGCCAGCAGACGACAGGCGTACTATGGCTACACCTTC
>TRBJ2-3|TRBV27|.|.
CASSLSRGYISGTQYF
TGTGCCAGCAGTTTATCGAGGGGGTACATTTCAGGTACGCAGTATTTT
>TRBJ2-5|TRBV18|.|.
CASSEEGRETQYF
TGTGCCAGCTCAGAGGAGGGCAGAGAGACCCAGTACTTC
>TRBJ2-1|TRBV4-3|TRBD1|.
CASSRLETGLNEQFF
TGCGCCAGCAGCCGCCTTGAGACAGGGTTGAATGAGCAGTTCTTC
>TRBJ1-2|TRBV19|.|.
CASSVSGKDGYTF
TGTGCCAGTAGTGTGTCCGGGAAAGATGGCTACACCTTC
>TRBJ2-5|TRBV6-6|TRBD2|few
CASSPWWAGVETQYF
TGTGCCAGCAGCCCCTGGTGGGCGGGAGTCGAGACCCAGTACTTC
>TRBJ2-1|TRBV9|.|.
CASSVGPRGYEQFF
TGTGCCAGCAGCGTAGGGCCCCGGGGGTATGAGCAGTTCTTC
>TRBJ2-3|TRBV4-3|TRBD2|.
CASSQASGGNTQYF
TGCGCCAGCAGCCAAGCTAGCGGGGGAAATACGCAGTATTTT
>TRBJ2-1|TRBV7-2|TRBD1|.
CASSFAGTGGNEQFF
TGTGCCAGCAGCTTCGCCGGGACAGGGGGCAATGAGCAGTTCTTC
>TRBJ2-5|TRBV5-4|TRBD2|few
CASSSMTSGGETQYF
TGTGCCAGCAGCTCGATGACTAGCGGGGGGGAGACCCAGTACTTC
>TRBJ1-6|TRBV6-5|TRBD1|.
CASSGTAAIGALHF
TGTGCCAGCAGCGGGACAGCCGCAATCGGGGCCCTCCACTTT
>TRBJ2-7|TRBV7-9|TRBD2|.
CSSSLVGLAHLDEQYF
TGTTCCAGCAGCTTGGTGGGACTAGCGCACTTGGACGAGCAGTACTTC
>TRBJ1-5|TRBV10-3|TRBD1|.
CATRPAGGVRQPQHF
TGTGCCACCCGACCGGCAGGGGGAGTTAGGCAGCCCCAGCATTTT
>TRBJ1-2|TRBV10-3|.|.
CAISFNYGYTF
TGTGCCATCAGCTTTAACTATGGCTACACCTTC
>TRBJ2-7|TRBV6-8|.|.
CASSYPKRQGPF
TGTGCCAGCAGTTATCCCAAAAGGCAGGGTCCCTTC